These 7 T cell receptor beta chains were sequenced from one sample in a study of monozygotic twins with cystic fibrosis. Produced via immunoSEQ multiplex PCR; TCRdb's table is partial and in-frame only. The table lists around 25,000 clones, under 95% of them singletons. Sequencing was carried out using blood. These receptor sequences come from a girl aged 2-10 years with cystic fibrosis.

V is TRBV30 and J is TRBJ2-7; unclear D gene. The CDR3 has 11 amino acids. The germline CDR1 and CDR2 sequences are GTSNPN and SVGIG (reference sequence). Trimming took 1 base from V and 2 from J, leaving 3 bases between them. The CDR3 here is CAWSGAYEQYF. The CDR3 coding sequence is TGTGCCTGGAGTGGGGCCTACGAGCAGTACTTC.

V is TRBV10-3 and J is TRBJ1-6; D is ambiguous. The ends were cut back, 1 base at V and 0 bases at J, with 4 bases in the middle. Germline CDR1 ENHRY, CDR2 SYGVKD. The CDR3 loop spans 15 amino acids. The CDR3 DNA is TGTGCCATCAGTGAGTGGATCTCCTATAATTCACCCCTCCACTTT. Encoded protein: CAISEWISYNSPLHF.

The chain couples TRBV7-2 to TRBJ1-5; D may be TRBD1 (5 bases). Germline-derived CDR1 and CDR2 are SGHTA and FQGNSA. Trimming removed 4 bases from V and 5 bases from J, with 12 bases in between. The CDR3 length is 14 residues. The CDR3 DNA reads TGTGCCAGCAGCTCGAGACAGAACGATCAGCCCCAGCATTTT. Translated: CASSSRQNDQPQHF. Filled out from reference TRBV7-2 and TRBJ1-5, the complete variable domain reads GAGVSQSPSNKVTEKGKDVELRCDPISGHTALYWYRQSLGQGLEFLIYFQGNSAPDKSGLPSDRFSAERTGGSVSTLTIQRTQQEDSAVYLCASSSRQNDQPQHFGDGTRLSIL.

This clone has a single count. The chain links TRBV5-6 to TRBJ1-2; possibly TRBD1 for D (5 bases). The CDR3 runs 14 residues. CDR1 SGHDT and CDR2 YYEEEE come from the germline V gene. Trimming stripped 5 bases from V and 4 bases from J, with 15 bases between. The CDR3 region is CASSPMGGSYGYTF. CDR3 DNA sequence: TGTGCCAGCAGTCCCATGGGGGGAAGCTATGGCTACACCTTC.

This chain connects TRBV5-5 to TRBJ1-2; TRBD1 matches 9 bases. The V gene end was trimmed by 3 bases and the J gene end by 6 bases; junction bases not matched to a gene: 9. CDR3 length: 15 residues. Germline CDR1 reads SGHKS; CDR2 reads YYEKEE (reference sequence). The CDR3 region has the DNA TGTGCCAGCAGCTACTACAGGGGGCACGGGGATGGCTACACCTTC. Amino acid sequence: CASSYYRGHGDGYTF.

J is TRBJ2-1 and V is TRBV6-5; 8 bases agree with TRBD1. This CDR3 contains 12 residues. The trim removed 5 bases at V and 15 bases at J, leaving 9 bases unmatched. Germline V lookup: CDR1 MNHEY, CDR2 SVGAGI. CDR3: CASSARTGYSFF. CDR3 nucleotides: TGTGCCAGCAGTGCCCGGACAGGGTATTCGTTCTTC.

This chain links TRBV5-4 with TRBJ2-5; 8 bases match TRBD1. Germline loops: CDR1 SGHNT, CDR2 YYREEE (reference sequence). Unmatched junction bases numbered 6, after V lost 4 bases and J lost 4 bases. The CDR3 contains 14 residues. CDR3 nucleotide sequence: TGTGCCAGCAGCGACCAACAGGGGGGAGAGACCCAGTACTTC. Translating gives CASSDQQGGETQYF.